This T cell receptor beta chain was observed in a study of blood T cell repertoires in COVID-19 (dated by TCRdb to between 2020 and 2021). At the level of the whole study: Samples covering the acute and convalescent phases of COVID-19 were provided by collaborators in the United States, Italy and Spain. The repertoires were released in a freely available public database intended as a resource for research on the immune response to SARS-CoV-2. The prospective study material was composed of cDNA or gDNA derived from T cells, B-cell-depleted T cells, or PBMCs. Where available, HLA class I and class II types were taken from metadata supplied by the sample provider and were not determined by assay-based typing. Samples were obtained from the ongoing ImmuneRACE study (first 160 participants) and from approximately 1,200 subjects provided by 6 global collaborators. Deeply sampled blood TCRbeta repertoires from subjects exposed to, actively infected with, or recovered from COVID-19 were included in the dataset. Sample metadata almost always included a de-identified subject ID, COVID-19 status, age in years and sex.

Note on this clone: Its antigen has not been determined. No quality values exist for individual bases; no much larger clone is one base distant.

TCRbeta CDR3 regions were amplified from genomic DNA using the immunoSEQ Assay, a bias-controlled multiplex PCR. The authors' pipeline ran thus. The number of nucleated cells in each sample was estimated by amplification of reference gene primers within the assay. To quantify the absolute abundance of each unique TCRbeta CDR3 rearrangement, sequence reads were collapsed and filtered. For each sample, productive Simpson clonality was calculated as the square root of Simpson's diversity index across productive rearrangements. TCRdb obtained this table from immuneACCESS and retained in-frame rearrangements with V and J assigned. These tables miss some clones; where compared with another copy, unresolved V genes account for less than half of the shortfall, and the remainder is unexplained. V, J and clone size were drawn from that table, and D and trimming were deduced from the DNA. A total of 190,000 or so clones appear in this sample, approximately 89% of them only once. Around 2.6% of the sample goes to the ten largest clones.

The paper's findings and limits, for the study overall: Clinical and demographic metadata were provided uncurated, with the amount varying by source and participant.

Each collaborating institution followed its own protocols to collect whole blood in K2EDTA tubes. For TCRbeta analysis, collaborators shipped samples as frozen whole blood, isolated PBMCs, or DNA extracted from either of those sample types. V loses 3 bases, J loses 3 bases, and the germline ends lie 12 bases apart. For CDR1 and CDR2, the germline V gene lists KGHSH and LQKENI. The CDR3 contains 14 residues, cysteine and phenylalanine counted. CDR3 DNA is the only sequence kept; it has 42 bases, read in frame from the first base. This TCR was recovered from a man aged 35 to 55 with active or convalescent COVID-19. This sequence uses TRBV18 and TRBJ2-7; possibly the D gene is TRBD2, per 5 matching bases. The specimen was peripheral blood. In nucleotides, the sequence is TGTGCCAGCTCACCTTTGGACCGGGACTACGAGCAGTACTTC. Its translation is CASSPLDRDYEQYF.